This T cell receptor (beta chain) emerged from a study of long-term antiretroviral therapy in people with HIV. General study points: HIV repertoires had narrower CDR3 length ranges than controls. Once patients were on ART, diversity went higher but still fell short of transplant donor controls.

Treated in the United States were all of the participants with HIV. Each specimen consisted of roughly 1-10 million cryopreserved PBMC prior to extraction of DNA. The authors ran the immunoSEQ assay, v3.0, at survey level. Generated by immunoSEQ multiplex PCR, the TCRdb table keeps only in-frame clones and is missing some. Of tens of thousands of clones in the sample, roughly 80% were seen once. CDR1 and CDR2 (germline): MNHNY, SVGAGI (reference sequence). V shed 7 bases and J shed 3 bases, with 18 bases lying between them. This CDR3 has 15 amino acids. As to this clone: No antigen is known for it.

The receptor's source is a woman aged 25-40 years with HIV. The source was unsorted PBMCs, collected 2.9 years after starting antiretroviral therapy. This chain uses TRBV6-6 with TRBJ1-2, with D possibly matching TRBD1 (5 bases). CDR3: CASNTGGLGDYGYTF. CDR3 in DNA: TGTGCCAGCAATACAGGAGGCCTAGGCGACTATGGCTACACCTTC.